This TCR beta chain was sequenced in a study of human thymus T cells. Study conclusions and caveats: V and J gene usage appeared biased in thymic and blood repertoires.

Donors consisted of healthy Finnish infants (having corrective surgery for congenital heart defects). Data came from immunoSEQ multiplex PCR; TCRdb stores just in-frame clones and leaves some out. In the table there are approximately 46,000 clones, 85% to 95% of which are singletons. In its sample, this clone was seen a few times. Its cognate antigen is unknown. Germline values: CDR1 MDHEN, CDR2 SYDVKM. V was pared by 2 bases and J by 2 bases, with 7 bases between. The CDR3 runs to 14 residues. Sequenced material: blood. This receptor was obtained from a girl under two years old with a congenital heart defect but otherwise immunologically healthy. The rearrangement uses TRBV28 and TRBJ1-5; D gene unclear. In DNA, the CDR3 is TGTGCCAGCAGTTTAATGGAGGGCAATCAGCCCCAGCATTTT. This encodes CASSLMEGNQPQHF.